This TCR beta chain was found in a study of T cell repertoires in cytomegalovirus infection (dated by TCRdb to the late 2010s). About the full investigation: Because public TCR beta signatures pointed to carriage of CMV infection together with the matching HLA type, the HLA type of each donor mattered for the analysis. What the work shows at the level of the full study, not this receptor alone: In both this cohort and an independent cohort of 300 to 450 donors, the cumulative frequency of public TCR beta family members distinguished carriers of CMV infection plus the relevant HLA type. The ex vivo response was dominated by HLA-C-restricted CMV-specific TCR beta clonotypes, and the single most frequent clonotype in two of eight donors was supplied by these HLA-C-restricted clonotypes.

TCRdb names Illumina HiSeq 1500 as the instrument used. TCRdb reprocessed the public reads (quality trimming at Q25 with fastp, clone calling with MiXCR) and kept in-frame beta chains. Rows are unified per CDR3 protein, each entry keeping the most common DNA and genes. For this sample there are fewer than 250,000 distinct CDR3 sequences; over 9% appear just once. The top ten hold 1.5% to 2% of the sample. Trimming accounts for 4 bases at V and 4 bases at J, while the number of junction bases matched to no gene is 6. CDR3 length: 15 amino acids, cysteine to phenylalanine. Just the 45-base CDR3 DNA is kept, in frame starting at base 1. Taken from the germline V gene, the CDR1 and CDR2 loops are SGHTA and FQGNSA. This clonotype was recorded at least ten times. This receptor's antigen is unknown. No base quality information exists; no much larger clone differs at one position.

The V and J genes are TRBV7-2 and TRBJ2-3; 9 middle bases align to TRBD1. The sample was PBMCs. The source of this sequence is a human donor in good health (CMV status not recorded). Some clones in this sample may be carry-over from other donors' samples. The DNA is TGTGCCAGCAGCTCTGGGACAGGGCCTCCAGATACGCAGTATTTT. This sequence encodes CASSSGTGPPDTQYF.